This TCR beta chain is drawn from a study of cytomegalovirus exposure and HLA in healthy donors. Study-wide background: A prior study identified approximately 120 million unique TCR beta sequences from 150 million to 200 million T cells. Most donors, more than 80% of 350 to 450 genotyped, fell in the Caucasian-associated ancestry cluster.

The PCR had 60 Vbeta and 13 Jbeta primers. Assay used: immunoSEQ multiplex PCR; TCRdb lists only in-frame clones, some missing. The profile covers about 210,000 clones, with over 75% appearing a single time and 1.5% to 2% taken by the ten largest. The length of the CDR3 is 15 residues. Unmatched junction bases numbered 7, after V lost 1 base and J lost 4 bases. Germline V gene data show CDR1 as SGHRS and CDR2 as YFSETQ. The V and J genes are TRBV5-1 and TRBJ1-2; 7 bases fit TRBD1. This TCR was recovered from a male donor in good health and CMV-seronegative. Sequenced material: PBMCs. This CDR3 reads CASSLLPGQPYGYTF. CDR3 bases: TGCGCCAGCAGCTTGCTCCCGGGACAGCCCTATGGCTACACCTTC.